The rows below give T cell receptor beta chains drawn from one sample of a study of cytomegalovirus exposure and HLA in healthy donors. Sequencing used immunoSEQ multiplex PCR; TCRdb keeps in-frame clones, though not all of them. The repertoire includes 130,000 or so clones, more than 65% of them detected once, and 3% sits in the top ten. Sequencing was carried out using PBMCs. Receptors originate from a woman aged 18 to 35 in good health and CMV-seropositive. The CDR3 runs from the conserved cysteine through the conserved F or W. The D gene is left open where the match is weak. Clone size is shown for a subset of rows, as once, few, many or a class of expanded clone.

CDR3 DNA: TGTGCCAGCTCACCAGAAAGAGACAGCGTTAATTCACCCCTCCACTTT; CDR3 protein: CASSPERDSVNSPLHF; D gene: .; J gene: TRBJ1-6; V gene: TRBV18; clone size: .
CDR3 DNA: TGTGCCAGCAGCTCCGCTTTCGGACTGAACACCGGGGAGCTGTTTTTT; CDR3 protein: CASSSAFGLNTGELFF; D gene: .; J gene: TRBJ2-2; V gene: TRBV7-6; clone size: .
CDR3 DNA: TGCGCCAGCAGCCAAGTACCAGGGCCCACAGATACGCAGTATTTT; CDR3 protein: CASSQVPGPTDTQYF; D gene: .; J gene: TRBJ2-3; V gene: TRBV4-1; clone size: few
CDR3 DNA: TGTGCCAGCAGTTACGGCGGGGGGAGCACAGATACGCAGTATTTT; CDR3 protein: CASSYGGGSTDTQYF; D gene: TRBD2; J gene: TRBJ2-3; V gene: TRBV6-5; clone size: .
CDR3 DNA: TGTGCCAGCAGGGGACTAGCGGGGGGGCCGCACAATGAGCAGTTCTTC; CDR3 protein: CASRGLAGGPHNEQFF; D gene: TRBD2; J gene: TRBJ2-1; V gene: TRBV27; clone size: few
CDR3 DNA: TGTGCCAGCAGCCCAGTTGAGGGCAACTACGAGCAGTACTTC; CDR3 protein: CASSPVEGNYEQYF; D gene: .; J gene: TRBJ2-7; V gene: TRBV9; clone size: .
CDR3 DNA: TGCGCCAGCAGCCTAACTCTATGGACAGGTCCCTATCAGCCCCAGCATTTT; CDR3 protein: CASSLTLWTGPYQPQHF; D gene: TRBD1; J gene: TRBJ1-5; V gene: TRBV5-1; clone size: .
CDR3 DNA: TGTGCCAGCAGCTTGCTGAACGGGGTCGGTACCGGGGAGCTGTTTTTT; CDR3 protein: CASSLLNGVGTGELFF; D gene: .; J gene: TRBJ2-2; V gene: TRBV5-6; clone size: .
CDR3 DNA: TGTGCCAGCAGTCTAACAGGGTGGAGTAATCAGCCCCAGCATTTT; CDR3 protein: CASSLTGWSNQPQHF; D gene: .; J gene: TRBJ1-5; V gene: TRBV6-5; clone size: .
CDR3 DNA: TGTGCCAGCAGTTATGCCCCAGGCACAGATACGCAGTATTTT; CDR3 protein: CASSYAPGTDTQYF; D gene: .; J gene: TRBJ2-3; V gene: TRBV6-6; clone size: .
CDR3 DNA: TGTGCCAGCAGTGGAGGACAGGGATCCTATAATTCACCCCTCCACTTT; CDR3 protein: CASSGGQGSYNSPLHF; D gene: TRBD1; J gene: TRBJ1-6; V gene: TRBV2; clone size: .
CDR3 DNA: TGTGCCAGCAGTGTGGGACAGGGAGGATCGGGAGGCTACACCTTC; CDR3 protein: CASSVGQGGSGGYTF; D gene: TRBD1; J gene: TRBJ1-2; V gene: TRBV2; clone size: once
CDR3 DNA: TGTGCCAGCAGTTCCCAGGGGTTAGGAGAAAAACTGTTTTTT; CDR3 protein: CASSSQGLGEKLFF; D gene: .; J gene: TRBJ1-4; V gene: TRBV6-6; clone size: .
CDR3 DNA: TGTGCCAGCAGTTACCGCCGGGACAGGGGCATGGATACGCAGTATTTT; CDR3 protein: CASSYRRDRGMDTQYF; D gene: TRBD1; J gene: TRBJ2-3; V gene: TRBV6-5; clone size: .
CDR3 DNA: TGTGCCAGCAGCCGTAGCGGGGGGAGCTTGGAGACCCAGTACTTC; CDR3 protein: CASSRSGGSLETQYF; D gene: TRBD2; J gene: TRBJ2-5; V gene: TRBV5-4; clone size: .
CDR3 DNA: TGTGCCAGCAGCGTAGTAGAGGCTTTGGATGGCTACACCTTC; CDR3 protein: CASSVVEALDGYTF; D gene: .; J gene: TRBJ1-2; V gene: TRBV9; clone size: few
CDR3 DNA: TGCAGCGTTGCGACAGCCCCCAGGGAGCCCCAGCATTTT; CDR3 protein: CSVATAPREPQHF; D gene: .; J gene: TRBJ1-5; V gene: TRBV29-1; clone size: .
CDR3 DNA: TGTGCCATCAGTGAGTCAACAGGGGATGAAAAACTGTTTTTT; CDR3 protein: CAISESTGDEKLFF; D gene: TRBD1; J gene: TRBJ1-4; V gene: TRBV10-3; clone size: .
CDR3 DNA: TGTGCCAGTAGTCTAAACTCCAATTATTCACCCCTCCACTTT; CDR3 protein: CASSLNSNYSPLHF; D gene: .; J gene: TRBJ1-6; V gene: TRBV19; clone size: .
CDR3 DNA: TGTGCCAGTAACGACAGGGGGCCTTACAATGAGCAGTTCTTC; CDR3 protein: CASNDRGPYNEQFF; D gene: TRBD1; J gene: TRBJ2-1; V gene: TRBV28; clone size: .
CDR3 DNA: TGTGCCATTGGGAAACAGGGAAGCACAGATACGCAGTATTTT; CDR3 protein: CAIGKQGSTDTQYF; D gene: .; J gene: TRBJ2-3; V gene: TRBV10-3; clone size: .
CDR3 DNA: TGTGCCAGCAGTCCCGGGGGACAGAACTATGGCTACACCTTC; CDR3 protein: CASSPGGQNYGYTF; D gene: TRBD1; J gene: TRBJ1-2; V gene: TRBV25-1; clone size: .
CDR3 DNA: TGTGCCAGCAAGATGCGGGGCTTTAGCACAGATACGCAGTATTTT; CDR3 protein: CASKMRGFSTDTQYF; D gene: .; J gene: TRBJ2-3; V gene: TRBV27; clone size: .
CDR3 DNA: TGTGCCAGCACCCTAAGGTACAGTGGATGGAATGAAAAACTGTTTTTT; CDR3 protein: CASTLRYSGWNEKLFF; D gene: .; J gene: TRBJ1-4; V gene: TRBV5-6; clone size: few
CDR3 DNA: TGCGCCAGCAGCTTGGACCCCCAGGGTTTAAGTTCACCCCTCCACTTT; CDR3 protein: CASSLDPQGLSSPLHF; D gene: .; J gene: TRBJ1-6; V gene: TRBV5-1; clone size: .
CDR3 DNA: TGTGCCAGCAGCTTGGGGGCAAGGTGGGAGACCCAGTACTTC; CDR3 protein: CASSLGARWETQYF; D gene: .; J gene: TRBJ2-5; V gene: TRBV11-2; clone size: .
CDR3 DNA: TGTGCCAGCCACGGGACAGGGAACACTGAAGCTTTCTTT; CDR3 protein: CASHGTGNTEAFF; D gene: TRBD1; J gene: TRBJ1-1; V gene: TRBV27; clone size: .
CDR3 DNA: TGCGCCAGCAGCCAAGAAGGTTCCGGGAGGGTAAAACTGTTTTTT; CDR3 protein: CASSQEGSGRVKLFF; D gene: .; J gene: TRBJ1-4; V gene: TRBV4-1; clone size: .
CDR3 DNA: TGTGCCAGCAGCCAAAGTTATGGGACAGGGATATCGCTAGAGACCCAGTACTTC; CDR3 protein: CASSQSYGTGISLETQYF; D gene: TRBD1; J gene: TRBJ2-5; V gene: TRBV14; clone size: .
CDR3 DNA: TGTGCCAGCAGCCCTGGGGGGGAAGAGACCCAGTACTTC; CDR3 protein: CASSPGGEETQYF; D gene: TRBD2; J gene: TRBJ2-5; V gene: TRBV5-4; clone size: .
CDR3 DNA: TGCGCCAGTAGCCAGACAGGCTTCGAGGAGACCCAGTACTTC; CDR3 protein: CASSQTGFEETQYF; D gene: .; J gene: TRBJ2-5; V gene: TRBV10-1; clone size: few
CDR3 DNA: TGTGCCAGCAGCTTAATGAGTTCTGGGGCCAACGTCCTGACTTTC; CDR3 protein: CASSLMSSGANVLTF; D gene: .; J gene: TRBJ2-6; V gene: TRBV7-2; clone size: .
CDR3 DNA: TGTGCCAGCAGTAAGCAGGAGGCAGATACGCAGTATTTT; CDR3 protein: CASSKQEADTQYF; D gene: .; J gene: TRBJ2-3; V gene: TRBV6-5; clone size: few
CDR3 DNA: TGTGCCAGCAGCCTAGCGGGGGGGAACAATGAGCAGTTCTTC; CDR3 protein: CASSLAGGNNEQFF; D gene: TRBD2; J gene: TRBJ2-1; V gene: TRBV6-1; clone size: .
CDR3 DNA: TGTGCCAGCCGACCGGGCAGGGCCCCAGGTGAAGCTTTCTTT; CDR3 protein: CASRPGRAPGEAFF; D gene: .; J gene: TRBJ1-1; V gene: TRBV19; clone size: .
CDR3 DNA: TGTGCCAGCAGTCCTGGGACAGCTCCTAACTATGGCTACACCTTC; CDR3 protein: CASSPGTAPNYGYTF; D gene: TRBD1; J gene: TRBJ1-2; V gene: TRBV25-1; clone size: few
CDR3 DNA: TGTGCCACCAGCCTACCGGGACAGGGCGGGGCTGAAGCTTTCTTT; CDR3 protein: CATSLPGQGGAEAFF; D gene: TRBD1; J gene: TRBJ1-1; V gene: TRBV15; clone size: .
CDR3 DNA: TGTGCCAGCAGCCCCCCAGCGGGGGCCTACAATGAGCAGTTCTTC; CDR3 protein: CASSPPAGAYNEQFF; D gene: TRBD2; J gene: TRBJ2-1; V gene: TRBV7-2; clone size: .
CDR3 DNA: TGTGCCAGCAGCTCGGGACTAGCCACGGAGACCCAGTACTTC; CDR3 protein: CASSSGLATETQYF; D gene: TRBD2; J gene: TRBJ2-5; V gene: TRBV5-6; clone size: .
CDR3 DNA: TGCAGCGTTGCGGGGGGTAACTATGGCTACACCTTC; CDR3 protein: CSVAGGNYGYTF; D gene: .; J gene: TRBJ1-2; V gene: TRBV29-1; clone size: .
CDR3 DNA: TGTGCCAGCAGCTCCGGGGTCGAATCGTATCCAGATACGCAGTATTTT; CDR3 protein: CASSSGVESYPDTQYF; D gene: .; J gene: TRBJ2-3; V gene: TRBV7-9; clone size: .
CDR3 DNA: TGTGCCAGCAGGCCAGGGGGCATCCATGAGCAGTTCTTC; CDR3 protein: CASRPGGIHEQFF; D gene: TRBD1; J gene: TRBJ2-1; V gene: TRBV6-5; clone size: .
CDR3 DNA: TGCAGCGTTGAAGGCGGTGGAAACACCATATATTTT; CDR3 protein: CSVEGGGNTIYF; D gene: .; J gene: TRBJ1-3; V gene: TRBV29-1; clone size: .
CDR3 DNA: TGTGCCTGGGGGGGGCAGGGGGCGATTATTGAAGCTTTCTTT; CDR3 protein: CAWGGQGAIIEAFF; D gene: TRBD1; J gene: TRBJ1-1; V gene: TRBV30; clone size: .
CDR3 DNA: TGTGCCAGCAGTAGCGGGACAGGGGAGGCTTTCTTT; CDR3 protein: CASSSGTGEAFF; D gene: TRBD1; J gene: TRBJ1-1; V gene: TRBV6-5; clone size: .
CDR3 DNA: TGTGCCAGCAGCACAAGGACAGGGGACGCTTTCTTT; CDR3 protein: CASSTRTGDAFF; D gene: TRBD1; J gene: TRBJ1-1; V gene: TRBV7-8; clone size: once
CDR3 DNA: TGTGCCAGCAGCTTAGATACCTACGAGCAGTACTTC; CDR3 protein: CASSLDTYEQYF; D gene: .; J gene: TRBJ2-7; V gene: TRBV11-2; clone size: .
CDR3 DNA: TGTGCCAGCAGTTTGAGGACTAGCGGGGGTGGGGAGCAGTACTTC; CDR3 protein: CASSLRTSGGGEQYF; D gene: TRBD2; J gene: TRBJ2-7; V gene: TRBV28; clone size: .
CDR3 DNA: TGTGCCAGCAGTGAAGGGGTGAGGACCGGGGAGCTGTTTTTT; CDR3 protein: CASSEGVRTGELFF; D gene: .; J gene: TRBJ2-2; V gene: TRBV2; clone size: .